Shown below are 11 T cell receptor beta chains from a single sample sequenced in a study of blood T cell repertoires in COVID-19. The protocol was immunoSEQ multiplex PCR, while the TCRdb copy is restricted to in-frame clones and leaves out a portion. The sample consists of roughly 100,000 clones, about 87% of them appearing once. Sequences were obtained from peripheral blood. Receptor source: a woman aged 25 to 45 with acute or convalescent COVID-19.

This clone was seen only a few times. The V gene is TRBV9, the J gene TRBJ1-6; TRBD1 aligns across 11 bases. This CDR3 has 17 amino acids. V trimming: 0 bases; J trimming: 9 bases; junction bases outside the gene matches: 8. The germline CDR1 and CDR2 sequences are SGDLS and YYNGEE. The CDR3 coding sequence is TGTGCCAGCAGCGTAGGAAGCGGCGGGACAGGGGGTTCACCCCTCCACTTT. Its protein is CASSVGSGGTGGSPLHF. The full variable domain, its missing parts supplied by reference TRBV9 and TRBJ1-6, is DSGVTQTPKHLITATGQRVTLRCSPRSGDLSVYWYQQSLDQGLQFLIQYYNGEERAKGNILERFSAQQFPDLHSELNLSSLELGDSALYFCASSVGSGGTGGSPLHFGNGTRLTVT.

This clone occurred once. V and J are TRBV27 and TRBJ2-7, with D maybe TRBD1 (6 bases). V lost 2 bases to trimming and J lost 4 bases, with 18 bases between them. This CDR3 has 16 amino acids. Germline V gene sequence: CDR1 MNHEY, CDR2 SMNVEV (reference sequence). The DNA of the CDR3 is TGTGCCAGCAGTTTAAAATACGGGACAACTGAATACGAGCAGTACTTC. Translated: CASSLKYGTTEYEQYF.

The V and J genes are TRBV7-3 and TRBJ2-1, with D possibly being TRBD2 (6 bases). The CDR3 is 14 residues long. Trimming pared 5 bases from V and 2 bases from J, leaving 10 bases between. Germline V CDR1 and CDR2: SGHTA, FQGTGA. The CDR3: CASSPRGAYNEQFF. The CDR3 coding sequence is TGTGCCAGCAGCCCCCGCGGGGCCTACAATGAGCAGTTCTTC.

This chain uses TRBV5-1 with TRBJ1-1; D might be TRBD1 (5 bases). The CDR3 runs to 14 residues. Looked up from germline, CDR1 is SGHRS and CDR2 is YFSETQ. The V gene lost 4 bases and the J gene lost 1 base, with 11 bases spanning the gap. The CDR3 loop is CASSPTGGNTEAFF. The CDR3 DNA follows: TGCGCCAGCAGCCCGACCGGGGGGAACACTGAAGCTTTCTTT. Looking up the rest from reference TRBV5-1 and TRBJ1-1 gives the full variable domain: KAGVTQTPRYLIKTRGQQVTLSCSPISGHRSVSWYQQTPGQGLQFLFEYFSETQRNKGNFPGRFSGRQFSNSRSEMNVSTLELGDSALYLCASSPTGGNTEAFFGQGTRLTVV.

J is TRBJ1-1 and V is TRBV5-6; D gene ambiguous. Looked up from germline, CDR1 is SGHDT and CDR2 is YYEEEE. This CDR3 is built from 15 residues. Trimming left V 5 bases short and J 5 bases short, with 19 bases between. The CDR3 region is CASRPGPYRGTEAFF. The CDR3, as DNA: TGTGCCAGCAGACCCGGGCCTTATAGAGGGACTGAAGCTTTCTTT.

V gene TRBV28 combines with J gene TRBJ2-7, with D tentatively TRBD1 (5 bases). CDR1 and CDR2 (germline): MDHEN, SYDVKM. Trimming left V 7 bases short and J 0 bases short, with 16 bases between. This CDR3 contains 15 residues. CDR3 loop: CASIPQETSSYEQYF. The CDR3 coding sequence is TGTGCCAGCATTCCACAGGAGACGAGCTCCTACGAGCAGTACTTC.

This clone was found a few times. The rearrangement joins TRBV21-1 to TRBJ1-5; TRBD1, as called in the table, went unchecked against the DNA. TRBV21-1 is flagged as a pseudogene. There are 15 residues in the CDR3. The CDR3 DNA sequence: TGTGCCAGCACCTACCGGGACAGGGGACGACAGCCCCAGCATTTT. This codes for CASTYRDRGRQPQHF.

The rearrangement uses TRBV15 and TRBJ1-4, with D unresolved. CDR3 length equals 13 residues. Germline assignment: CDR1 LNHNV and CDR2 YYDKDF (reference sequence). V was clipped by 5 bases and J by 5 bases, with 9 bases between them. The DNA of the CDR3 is TGTGCCACCAGCCTACGGGGAAATGAAAAACTGTTTTTT. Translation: CATSLRGNEKLFF.

CDR3 region: CASSSRTGALEAFF. CDR3 sequence (DNA): TGTGCCAGCAGCTCAAGGACAGGGGCGCTTGAAGCTTTCTTT. The gene calls are TRBV11-3 and TRBJ1-1; 9 nucleotides align to TRBD1. The V gene's germline CDR1 is SGHNT and CDR2 YENEEA. CDR3 length equals 14 residues. V lost 4 bases, J lost 7 bases, and 7 bases stayed unmatched.

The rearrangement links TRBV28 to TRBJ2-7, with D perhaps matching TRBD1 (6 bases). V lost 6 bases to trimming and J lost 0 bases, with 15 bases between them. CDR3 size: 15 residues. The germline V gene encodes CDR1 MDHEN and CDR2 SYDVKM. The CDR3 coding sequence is TGTGCCAGCAGCCACCGGACAGAAAGCTCCTACGAGCAGTACTTC. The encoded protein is CASSHRTESSYEQYF.

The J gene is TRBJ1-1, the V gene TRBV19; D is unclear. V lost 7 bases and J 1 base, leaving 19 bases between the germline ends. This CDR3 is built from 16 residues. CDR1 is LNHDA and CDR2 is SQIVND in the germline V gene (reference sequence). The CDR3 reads CASIRAGSAGNTEAFF. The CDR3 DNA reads TGTGCCAGTATCCGGGCAGGATCAGCGGGGAACACTGAAGCTTTCTTT.